Described below is a single TCR beta chain sequence and its context. What it binds is not known. The data were taken from a study of T cell responses to AZD1222 COVID-19 vaccine. V was trimmed by 9 bases and J by 0 bases, leaving 9 bases between them. The CDR3 length is 13 residues. Germline V lookup: CDR1 SEHNR, CDR2 FQNEAQ (reference sequence). The study, taken as a whole, reports: When two AZD1222 doses had been given, Spike-specific TCR breadth and depth rose. Seropositive at baseline were only a handful of AZD1222 recipients. White British donors predominated, females outnumbered males, and clonal diversity was possibly underestimated.

Libraries were prepared by immunoSEQ multiplex PCR; TCRdb keeps only in-frame clonotypes and omits some of them. The sample contains some 150,000 clones, approximately 86% of which appear only once. The V gene is TRBV7-9, the J gene TRBJ1-3; D not resolved. The source is an adult who had recovered from COVID-19. The sample consisted of peripheral blood, taken after recovery from COVID-19. CDR3 amino acids: CASQSDSGNTIYF. Written as DNA, the CDR3 is TGTGCCAGTCAGTCCGACTCTGGAAACACCATATATTTT.